Listed below are T cell receptor beta chains from one sample, sequenced in a study of cytomegalovirus exposure and HLA in healthy donors. Method: immunoSEQ multiplex PCR; TCRdb's copy keeps in-frame clones and lacks some. In the table there are roughly 40,000 clones, roughly half of which are singletons. The material sequenced was PBMCs. The receptors were sampled from a human donor in good health. CDR3s include the opening cysteine and the closing phenylalanine or tryptophan. The D gene is left open where the match is weak. Size values are once, few and many counts, or a class for expanded clones, and some rows have none.

size	V	D	J	CDR3	DNA
NA	TRBV7-7	TRBD1	TRBJ1-1	CASSPLGPGQGEAFF	TGTGCTAGCAGCCCCCTCGGGCCGGGACAGGGTGAAGCTTTCTTT
NA	TRBV6-1	NA	TRBJ1-6	CASSEGYSRSYNSPLHF	TGTGCCAGCAGTGAAGGTTACAGCCGCTCCTATAATTCACCCCTCCACTTT
NA	TRBV12-5	NA	TRBJ1-1	CASGLVPMRTQTKISPTEAFF	TGTGCTAGTGGTTTGGTACCGATGCGAACTCAGACTAAAATTTCGCCCACTGAAGCTTTCTTT
NA	TRBV11-3	NA	TRBJ1-1	CASSSGRVAFF	TGTGCCAGCAGCTCGGGCAGGGTGGCTTTCTTT
NA	TRBV19	NA	TRBJ1-5	CASRAQGWGNQPQHF	TGTGCCAGTAGAGCGCAGGGGTGGGGCAATCAGCCCCAGCATTTT
NA	TRBV7-9	NA	TRBJ1-1	CASSLGQGSAEAFF	TGTGCCAGCAGCTTGGGGCAGGGATCTGCTGAAGCTTTCTTT
NA	TRBV29-1	TRBD1	TRBJ2-7	CSATGQESSYEQYF	TGCAGCGCAACGGGACAGGAGAGCTCCTACGAGCAGTACTTC
NA	TRBV6-4	NA	TRBJ2-7	CASSSGGGSYEQYF	TGTGCCAGCAGTTCGGGGGGCGGCTCCTACGAGCAGTACTTC
NA	TRBV7-2	TRBD1	TRBJ2-7	CASSSEGQATHPTYEQYF	TGTGCCAGCAGCTCGGAGGGACAGGCGACGCACCCGACCTACGAGCAGTACTTC
NA	TRBV7-9	NA	TRBJ2-5	CATRTLTYQETQYF	TGTGCCACCCGGACTTTAACTTACCAAGAGACCCAGTACTTC
NA	TRBV5-1	TRBD2	TRBJ2-2	CASSPSSGGTGELFF	TGCGCCAGCAGCCCATCTAGCGGGGGAACCGGGGAGCTGTTTTTT
few	TRBV29-1	TRBD1	TRBJ1-4	CSVALTGDAVKLFF	TGCAGCGTTGCTTTAACAGGGGACGCTGTGAAACTGTTTTTT
NA	TRBV11-3	TRBD2	TRBJ2-3	CASATSGGTDTQYF	TGTGCCAGCGCGACTAGCGGGGGAACAGATACGCAGTATTTT
NA	TRBV6-5	NA	TRBJ2-7	CASSRTGGGEQYF	TGTGCCAGCAGTCGCACAGGGGGGGGCGAGCAGTACTTC
NA	TRBV30	NA	TRBJ2-1	CAWSVPGSYNEQFF	TGTGCCTGGAGTGTACCCGGTTCCTACAATGAGCAGTTCTTC
NA	TRBV7-2	TRBD1	TRBJ1-1	CASSPPTGVNTEAFF	TGTGCCAGCAGCCCTCCGACAGGGGTGAACACTGAAGCTTTCTTT
NA	TRBV10-3	TRBD1	TRBJ1-6	CAISESWSSGQGNSPLHF	TGTGCCATCAGTGAGTCGTGGAGTTCGGGACAGGGGAATTCACCCCTCCACTTT
NA	TRBV27	NA	TRBJ1-6	CASSFSGNTSPLHF	TGTGCCAGCAGTTTTTCGGGGAATACTTCACCCCTCCACTTT
few	TRBV11-2	TRBD2	TRBJ2-7	CASSGGTSGSYEQYF	TGTGCCAGCAGCGGAGGGACTAGCGGCTCCTACGAGCAGTACTTC
few	TRBV19	NA	TRBJ2-3	CASSIDPAGPSTDTQYF	TGTGCCAGTAGTATAGATCCCGCGGGTCCCAGCACAGATACGCAGTATTTT
few	TRBV6-5	NA	TRBJ1-1	CASSIGLGMYTEAFF	TGTGCCAGCAGCATAGGACTAGGGATGTACACTGAAGCTTTCTTT
few	TRBV18	NA	TRBJ1-4	CASSPGLSKEKLFF	TGTGCCAGCTCACCGGGCCTATCGAAGGAAAAACTGTTTTTT
NA	TRBV19	NA	TRBJ1-5	CASSRGPSNQPQHF	TGTGCCAGTAGTAGGGGGCCTAGCAATCAGCCCCAGCATTTT